What follows is one T cell receptor beta chain and its context. The data derive from a study of T cell responses to AZD1222 COVID-19 vaccine. Profiling relied on immunoSEQ multiplex PCR, and the TCRdb table lists in-frame clones only, not all of them. Of some 47,000 clones in the sample, roughly 86% are singletons; the top ten hold 2.7%. The sequence came from an adult who received the AZD1222 COVID-19 vaccine. Sequencing used peripheral blood, obtained 28 days after the second AZD1222 dose.

The CDR3 bases are TGTGCCATCAGGACCTTAGCGGGAGACTACGAGCAGTACTTC. It yields the protein CAIRTLAGDYEQYF. This chain uses TRBV10-3 with TRBJ2-7, with 9 bases that match TRBD2. This CDR3 region has 14 residues. Losses at the gene ends were 6 bases for V and 3 bases for J; bases not matched to a gene: 6. Germline CDR1 is ENHRY and CDR2 is SYGVKD.